Each of the 28 T cell receptor beta chains below was sequenced from the same sample in a study of regulatory T cells in long-lasting Graves disease. CDR3 regions were amplified by Arm-PCR using iRepertoire HTBI primers to build TCR beta libraries. TCRdb independently ran MiXCR on the multiplex PCR reads; one entry per CDR3 protein. Here the sample spans roughly 610,000 distinct CDR3 sequences, approximately 15% being singletons. The time point was: newly diagnosed GD, antithyroid drugs for less than 3 months. Extracted PBMC RNA gave rise to the TCR library. These sequences were also reported in another study, on T cells in Graves' hyperthyroidism and ophthalmopathy.

This specimen was peripheral blood mononuclear cells (PBMCs), taken at new diagnosis, from a patient treated with antithyroid drugs. Receptors originate from a woman between 25 and 40 years old with Graves disease.

Comment on this clonotype: One junction end does not reproduce the germline sequence, and a read error may be involved. V and J are TRBV13 and TRBJ2-5, with D maybe TRBD2 (6 bases). CDR3 length: 15 amino acids. From germline, CDR1 is PRHDT and CDR2 FYEKMQ (reference sequence). The CDR3 region is CTSNLSEGPFGTQYF. Written as DNA, the CDR3 is TGTACCAGCAACCTATCGGAGGGGCCTTTCGGGACCCAGTACTTC.

This clonotype was counted many times. The V gene is TRBV2, the J gene TRBJ2-4; TRBD2 might be the D (5 bases). The CDR3 length is 14 residues. Germline V gene data show CDR1 as SNHLY and CDR2 as FYNNEI. The ends were cut back, 4 bases at V and 1 base at J, with 8 bases in the middle. CDR3 sequence (DNA): TGTGCCAGCAGTGGAGGGAGTGCCAAAAACATTCAGTACTTC. This sequence encodes CASSGGSAKNIQYF.

This clonotype was recorded a few times. The chain joins TRBV11-2 to TRBJ1-1, with 7 nucleotides matching TRBD1. The V gene's germline CDR1 is SGHAT and CDR2 FQNNGV. The CDR3 is 14 amino acids. V was pared by 0 bases and J by 8 bases, with 6 bases of the junction left unmatched. The CDR3 region is CASSLEGQSAEAFF. In nucleotides, the CDR3 is TGTGCCAGCAGCTTAGAGGGACAGTCCGCAGAAGCTTTCTTT.

This clonotype was observed many times. The V gene is TRBV2, the J gene TRBJ2-5; perhaps TRBD1 as D (5 bases). CDR1 and CDR2 (germline): SNHLY, FYNNEI. The V end lost 5 bases, the J end lost 7 bases, and 14 bases lay between the germline ends. The CDR3 loop spans 13 amino acids. The CDR3 coding sequence is TGTGCCAGCAGTATCGACAGCCGTGGGACCCAGTACTTC. This encodes CASSIDSRGTQYF.

Ten or more counts support this clonotype. The V gene is TRBV6-1, the J gene TRBJ1-3; TRBD1 is a possible D gene (5 bases). The V and J ends lost 5 bases and 6 bases respectively, with 17 bases between them. CDR3 length: 15 amino acids. Germline CDR1 reads MNHNS; CDR2 reads SASEGT. The CDR3 DNA reads as TGTGCCAGCAGTCCGGTGTGGGGCGCCGCAAACACCATATATTTT. Translating gives CASSPVWGAANTIYF.

The chain uses TRBV5-5 and TRBJ2-5, with D tentatively TRBD2 (6 bases). Trimming removed 2 bases at V and 1 base at J, with 12 bases between. In germline, CDR1 is SGHKS, CDR2 YYEKEE (reference sequence). CDR3 length: 15 amino acids. This chain's CDR3 is CASSLGSGPQETQYF. CDR3 nucleotides: TGTGCCAGCAGCTTAGGAAGCGGGCCCCAAGAGACCCAGTACTTC.

Ten or more counts support this clonotype. This chain joins TRBV2 and TRBJ2-3; 13 nucleotides line up with TRBD2. CDR1 and CDR2 (germline): SNHLY, FYNNEI. This CDR3 has 15 residues. Trimming took 6 bases from V and 5 from J; bases not matched to a gene: 5. The DNA for the CDR3 is TGTGCCAGCAGGGGGACTAGCGGGACGGGAGATACGCAGTATTTT. Its translation is CASRGTSGTGDTQYF.

Details on this clonotype: An end of the junction differs from the germline gene, which may be a read error. This rearrangement joins TRBV28 to TRBJ2-1; D is unresolved. The germline V gene encodes CDR1 MDHEN and CDR2 SYDVKM. The CDR3 is made up of 15 amino acids. CDR3 sequence: CASSRPSASGNEQFF. In DNA, the CDR3 is TGCGCCAGCAGCCGGCCATCGGCTTCGGGCAATGAGCAGTTCTTC.

The chain has TRBV10-3 and TRBJ2-3; a possible D gene is TRBD2 (5 bases). The CDR3 length is 13 residues. The germline CDR1 and CDR2 sequences are ENHRY and SYGVKD. V shed 11 bases and J shed 4 bases, with 16 bases lying between them. In DNA form, the CDR3 reads TGTGCCCTGGGGAAGGGAGTAGCAGATACGCAGTATTTT. Its translation is CALGKGVADTQYF.

The genes are TRBV30 and TRBJ2-3; TRBD2 matches 7 bases. After removal of 8 bases from V and 5 bases from J, the junction contained 16 bases not matched to a gene. The CDR3 contains 15 residues. Germline CDR1 is GTSNPN and CDR2 is SVGIG (reference sequence). The CDR3 spells CALTHYAGVGDTQYF. DNA of the CDR3: TGTGCCCTAACCCATTATGCGGGAGTGGGAGATACGCAGTATTTT. The full variable domain, completed using reference TRBV30 and TRBJ2-3, is SQTIHQWPATLVQPVGSPLSLECTVEGTSNPNLYWYRQAAGRGLQLLFYSVGIGQISSEVPQNLSASRPQDRQFILSSKKLLLSDSGFYLCALTHYAGVGDTQYFGPGTRLTVL.

Worth noting for this clonotype: One junction end does not reproduce the germline sequence, and a read error may be involved. The V call is TRBV7-8, the J call TRBJ2-3, with 7 bases aligning to TRBD1. CDR3 length: 12 amino acids. The germline V gene encodes CDR1 SGHVS and CDR2 FQNEAQ. This CDR3 reads CASSLRDRELHF. In DNA form, the CDR3 reads TGTGCCAGCAGCTTGAGGGACAGAGAATTGCATTTT.

This clonotype was observed a few times. V usage is TRBV7-2 and J usage is TRBJ2-1; D perhaps matches TRBD2 (6 bases). V lost 1 base, J lost 4 bases, and 14 bases lay in between. Germline values: CDR1 SGHTA, CDR2 FQGNSA. The CDR3 consists of 16 residues. This chain's CDR3 is CASSLVFSGSYNEQFF. The CDR3 coding sequence is TGTGCCAGCAGCTTAGTATTCAGCGGGTCGTACAATGAGCAGTTCTTC. Together with reference TRBV7-2 and TRBJ2-1, the CDR3 gives the full variable domain: GAGVSQSPSNKVTEKGKDVELRCDPISGHTALYWYRQSLGQGLEFLIYFQGNSAPDKSGLPSDRFSAERTGGSVSTLTIQRTQQEDSAVYLCASSLVFSGSYNEQFFGPGTRLTVL.

This clonotype was detected many times. The V and J genes are TRBV2 and TRBJ1-1; D unclear. Germline V gene lookup returns CDR1 SNHLY and CDR2 FYNNEI. Between the trimmed V and J ends, which lost 3 bases and 8 bases, there was a span of 13 bases. This CDR3 contains 13 residues. The CDR3 region is CASSDGMGLEAFF. CDR3 nucleotide sequence: TGTGCCAGCAGTGATGGGATGGGCCTAGAAGCTTTCTTT.

This clonotype was detected ten times or more. This chain links TRBV7-2 with TRBJ2-5; 9 bases are a match to TRBD2. J gave up 7 bases and V 0 bases, and 12 bases lay outside the gene matches. This CDR3 has 17 amino acids. CDR1 SGHTA and CDR2 FQGNSA come from the germline V gene. The DNA of the CDR3 is TGTGCCAGCAGCTTAGCATCTACTAGCGGGTTGCAGGGGACCCAGTACTTC. Its translation is CASSLASTSGLQGTQYF.

This clonotype showed up just a few times. The gene calls are TRBV27 and TRBJ2-1; D call uncertain. Germline-derived CDR1 and CDR2 are MNHEY and SMNVEV (reference sequence). V lost 3 bases to trimming and J lost 1 base, with 7 bases between them. This CDR3 spans 14 amino acids. In DNA, the CDR3 is TGTGCCAGCAGTTTTGTGGGGTCCTACAATGAGCAGTTCTTC. Translation: CASSFVGSYNEQFF.

This clonotype was counted many times. The chain couples TRBV9 to TRBJ1-2, with D uncertain. The CDR3 sequence is 13 residues long. The V gene's germline CDR1 is SGDLS and CDR2 YYNGEE. The V and J ends lost 4 bases and 2 bases respectively, with 9 bases between them. DNA for the CDR3: TGTGCCAGCAGCAAGGCGGTCAACTATGGCTACACCTTC. This sequence encodes CASSKAVNYGYTF.

This clonotype was seen ten or more times. The chain joins TRBV20-1 to TRBJ1-1; tentative D call: TRBD1 (6 bases). CDR1 and CDR2 (germline): DFQATT, SNEGSKA (reference sequence). This CDR3 is 13 amino acids long. Trimming took 0 bases from V and 4 from J, leaving 9 bases between them. CDR3 sequence: CSAREGTITEAFF. Written as DNA, the CDR3 is TGCAGTGCTAGAGAAGGGACAATCACTGAAGCTTTCTTT.

The gene calls are TRBV9 and TRBJ1-5; no clear D. Looked up from germline, CDR1 is SGDLS and CDR2 is YYNGEE. The CDR3 is 15 amino acids. V dropped 4 bases and J dropped 0 bases, with 11 bases sitting between them. CDR3 in amino acids: CASSPRGDSNQPQHF. CDR3 nucleotides: TGTGCCAGCAGCCCCCGTGGAGATAGCAATCAGCCCCAGCATTTT.

This chain connects TRBV6-9 to TRBJ2-1; tentatively, D is TRBD2 (6 bases). V dropped 4 bases and J dropped 7 bases, with 11 bases sitting between them. The CDR3 has 13 amino acids. CDR1 MNHGY and CDR2 SVAAGI come from the germline V gene. The CDR3 bases are TGTGCCAGCAGTTTGGGACTCGAGAATGAGCAGTTCTTC. It specifies CASSLGLENEQFF.

V usage is TRBV28 and J usage is TRBJ2-1; 8 bases fit TRBD1. Germline values: CDR1 MDHEN, CDR2 SYDVKM. This CDR3 region has 17 residues. V dropped 6 bases and J dropped 4; count of bases not matched to a gene: 14. DNA for the CDR3: TGTGCCAGCAGCTCCGACAGGGGAGATTTCAATTACAATGAGCAGTTCTTC. Its translation: CASSSDRGDFNYNEQFF.

The V call is TRBV29-1, the J call TRBJ1-2; 9 bases fit TRBD1. CDR1 and CDR2 from the germline V gene are SQVTM and ANQGSEA. The CDR3 spans 11 residues. V trimming: 7 bases; J trimming: 8 bases; junction bases outside the gene matches: 5. In DNA form, the CDR3 reads TGCAGCGGGACAGGGGAGGGCGGCTACACCTTC. Protein: CSGTGEGGYTF.

This clonotype was counted ten times or more. As DNA, the CDR3 is TGTGCCAGCAGTTCACTAGCGGGAAGGGACAATGAGCAGTTCTTC. This translates into CASSSLAGRDNEQFF. The rearrangement links TRBV7-9 to TRBJ2-1, with TRBD2 matching 10 bases. There are 15 residues in the CDR3. Germline V lookup: CDR1 SEHNR, CDR2 FQNEAQ (reference sequence). Trimming at V came to 6 bases and at J to 5 bases, leaving 7 bases not matched to a gene.

Concerning this clonotype itself: A read error is possible here, since a much larger clone lies one base away. V and J are TRBV28 and TRBJ2-3, with D perhaps TRBD1 or TRBD2 (5 bases each). Trimming left V 3 bases short and J 7 bases short, with 17 bases between. The CDR3 loop spans 15 amino acids. Germline CDR1 and CDR2: MDHEN and SYDVKM. CDR3 sequence reads: CASSLGPPSRNTQYF. In nucleotides, the CDR3 is TGTGCCAGCAGTTTGGGACCTCCGTCCCGGAATACGCAGTATTTT.

Comments on this clonotype: A much bigger clone sits one base away, suggesting this may be a read error. The chain has TRBV7-9 and TRBJ1-2, with unresolved D. The length of the CDR3 is 13 residues. Germline-derived CDR1 and CDR2 are SEHNR and FQNEAQ (reference sequence). V lost 11 bases, J lost 6 bases, and 19 bases lay in between. The CDR3 here is CAGVVRVVDGYTF. CDR3 DNA: TGTGCCGGAGTCGTGAGGGTTGTGGATGGCTACACCTTC.

This clonotype was seen many times. V gene TRBV29-1 combines with J gene TRBJ1-2; D not certain. V lost 2 bases to trimming and J lost 5 bases, with 6 bases between them. This CDR3 has 11 residues. CDR1 is SQVTM and CDR2 is ANQGSEA in the germline V gene. Here the CDR3 reads CSVEWRYGYTF. The CDR3 DNA sequence: TGCAGCGTTGAATGGAGATATGGCTACACCTTC. Looking up the rest from reference TRBV29-1 and TRBJ1-2 gives the full variable domain: SAVISQKPSRDICQRGTSLTIQCQVDSQVTMMFWYRQQPGQSLTLIATANQGSEATYESGFVIDKFPISRPNLTFSTLTVSNMSPEDSSIYLCSVEWRYGYTFGSGTRLTVV.

This clonotype was counted between two and nine times. The chain uses TRBV28 and TRBJ1-3; the D is unclear. Per germline, CDR1 MDHEN and CDR2 SYDVKM. Between the trimmed V and J ends, which lost 1 base and 4 bases, there was a span of 14 bases. This CDR3 has 16 residues. The CDR3 coding sequence is TGTGCCAGCAGTTTATCGGGGTCCGGACGAGGAAACACCATATATTTT. Amino acid sequence: CASSLSGSGRGNTIYF. Filled out from reference TRBV28 and TRBJ1-3, the complete variable domain reads DVKVTQSSRYLVKRTGEKVFLECVQDMDHENMFWYRQDPGLGLRLIYFSYDVKMKEKGDIPEGYSVSREKKERFSLILESASTNQTSMYLCASSLSGSGRGNTIYFGEGSWLTVV.

The V call is TRBV27, the J call TRBJ2-3; maybe TRBD1 (6 bases). CDR1 and CDR2 (germline): MNHEY, SMNVEV (reference sequence). The CDR3 has 16 residues. Trimming removed 5 bases at V and 4 bases at J, with 19 bases between. For the CDR3, the DNA is TGTGCCAGCAGTGCCTATTACAGGGAGCAGGCAGATACGCAGTATTTT. As protein: CASSAYYREQADTQYF.

This chain links TRBV7-6 with TRBJ1-4, with a tentative D call TRBD1 (5 bases). Trimming removed 3 bases at V and 8 bases at J, with 13 bases between. CDR1 is SGHVS and CDR2 is FNYEAQ in the germline V gene. The CDR3 length is 14 residues. The CDR3 nucleotides are TGTGCCAGCAGCTTGGGAGGGGAAGGGGAAAAACTGTTTTTT. It codes for CASSLGGEGEKLFF.